These 14 T cell receptor beta chains were sequenced from one sample in a study of cytotoxic CD8 clonotypes in ibrutinib-treated CLL. Profiled with immunoSEQ multiplex PCR; TCRdb holds only in-frame clones, not every one. The sample includes some 290,000 clones, 80% of them seen just once. Sequencing used PBMCs, obtained before ibrutinib treatment. The receptors were gathered from a human donor with chronic lymphocytic leukemia.

The CDR3 nucleotides are TGTGCCAGCAGCTTCAGGAGGGGAATGACTAGTGCGGGCACCGGGGAGCTGTTTTTT. It codes for CASSFRRGMTSAGTGELFF. This chain links TRBV11-1 with TRBJ2-2, with D maybe TRBD2 (6 bases). Trimming shortened V by 3 bases and J by 4 bases, and 24 bases separated the two germline ends. The CDR3 is 19 residues long. Germline lookup yields CDR1 SGHAT and CDR2 FQDESV (reference sequence).

In its sample, this clone was seen once. This sequence joins TRBV19 and TRBJ1-5; D remains unclear. The V gene lost 6 bases and the J gene lost 0 bases, with 18 bases spanning the gap. The CDR3 runs to 17 residues. Germline CDR1 LNHDA, CDR2 SQIVND (reference sequence). CDR3 in amino acids: CASSQNRGGYSNQPQHF. DNA for the CDR3: TGTGCCAGTAGCCAAAATCGGGGAGGCTATAGCAATCAGCCCCAGCATTTT.

CDR3 in amino acids: CASSQVAGTGVNEQFF. The CDR3 nucleotides read TGCGCCAGCAGCCAAGTGGCCGGGACGGGAGTGAATGAGCAGTTCTTC. This chain joins TRBV4-3 and TRBJ2-1; D might be TRBD2 (6 bases). The CDR3 is 16 residues long. Germline V CDR1 and CDR2: LGHNA, YSLEER. V was shortened by 1 base and J by 7 bases, with 17 bases between the two germline ends.

This chain joins TRBV5-4 and TRBJ2-5, with D possibly matching TRBD1 (5 bases). Germline lookup yields CDR1 SGHNT and CDR2 YYREEE (reference sequence). Trimming removed 2 bases from V and 2 bases from J, with 16 bases in between. The CDR3 is 16 amino acids. Written as DNA, the CDR3 is TGTGCCAGCAGCTTTGATTTAGTGGGGCCACAAGAGACCCAGTACTTC. This sequence encodes CASSFDLVGPQETQYF.

The chain employs TRBV6-1 and TRBJ1-2; the D gene is possibly TRBD1 (6 bases). V lost 6 bases and J 12 bases, leaving 14 bases between the germline ends. The CDR3 is made up of 11 amino acids. The germline V gene encodes CDR1 MNHNS and CDR2 SASEGT. CDR3 sequence: CASRKDSDHTF. CDR3 DNA: TGTGCCAGCAGGAAGGACAGCGATCACACCTTC.

The chain joins TRBV6-5 to TRBJ2-3; 7 nucleotides match TRBD2. The germline V gene encodes CDR1 MNHEY and CDR2 SVGAGI. V lost 6 bases and J lost 3; bases outside the gene matches: 3. CDR3 length equals 13 residues. The CDR3 reads CASRGGGTDTQYF. The CDR3 nucleotides are TGTGCCAGCAGGGGCGGGGGAACAGATACGCAGTATTTT.

The chain joins TRBV27 to TRBJ2-1; TRBD2 might be the D (5 bases). CDR1 and CDR2 (germline): MNHEY, SMNVEV (reference sequence). The CDR3 length is 16 residues. The V and J ends lost 4 bases and 0 bases respectively, with 13 bases between them. The CDR3: CASSSLGLRSYNEQFF. Written as DNA, the CDR3 is TGTGCCAGCAGTTCACTCGGACTTCGCTCCTACAATGAGCAGTTCTTC.

The chain combines TRBV19 with TRBJ2-7, with D possibly matching TRBD2 (6 bases). Germline CDR1 and CDR2: LNHDA and SQIVND (reference sequence). Between the trimmed V and J ends, which lost 7 bases and 1 base, there was a span of 11 bases. The CDR3 consists of 13 residues. CDR3 coding DNA: TGTGCCAGTACCCCGCGGGAATCCTACGAGCAGTACTTC. Its translation is CASTPRESYEQYF.

The chain uses TRBV4-2 and TRBJ2-1, with unresolved D. Looked up from germline, CDR1 is LGHNA and CDR2 is YNFKEQ. With 6 bases removed from V and 5 bases from J, the gap between germline ends came to 8 bases. This CDR3 comprises 12 residues. The CDR3 sequence: CASSRVHNEQFF. CDR3 nucleotides: TGTGCCAGCAGTAGGGTCCACAATGAGCAGTTCTTC.

This chain links TRBV9 with TRBJ2-2; D unclear. The CDR3 contains 14 residues. Trimming pared 0 bases from V and 6 bases from J, leaving 9 bases between. Germline values: CDR1 SGDLS, CDR2 YYNGEE. DNA of the CDR3: TGTGCCAGCAGCGTAGGGCTAGAAGCCGGGGAGCTGTTTTTT. Protein sequence: CASSVGLEAGELFF.

The V gene is TRBV5-5, the J gene TRBJ2-7; maybe TRBD1 (6 bases). The V end was cut by 0 bases, the J end by 4 bases, with 14 bases between. This CDR3 spans 15 amino acids. Germline loops: CDR1 SGHKS, CDR2 YYEKEE (reference sequence). The CDR3 nucleotides are TGTGCCAGCAGCTTGGTCCCTGGCGGACAGTACGAGCAGTACTTC. It is translated as CASSLVPGGQYEQYF.

The chain uses TRBV7-2 and TRBJ2-7; a weak D match, TRBD1 (6 bases). Trimming stripped 0 bases from V and 2 bases from J, with 11 bases between. CDR1 is SGHTA, CDR2 FQGNSA, per germline. The CDR3 has 15 amino acids. The CDR3: CASSLATGFAYEQYF. CDR3 DNA: TGTGCCAGCAGCTTAGCGACAGGTTTCGCCTACGAGCAGTACTTC.

The J gene is TRBJ2-1, the V gene TRBV7-6; D is tentatively TRBD1 or TRBD2 (6 bases each). This CDR3 contains 16 residues. Germline V gives CDR1 SGHVS, CDR2 FNYEAQ. Trimming removed 5 bases at V and 6 bases at J, with 20 bases between. The CDR3 sequence: CASSLPGGGAVNEQFF. The CDR3 DNA reads as TGTGCCAGCAGCCTCCCCGGAGGGGGAGCGGTCAATGAGCAGTTCTTC.

The chain joins TRBV5-8 to TRBJ2-3; TRBD1 agrees at 9 bases. V lost 4 bases to trimming and J lost 3 bases; unmatched junction nucleotides: 6. Germline V CDR1 and CDR2: SGHTS, YDEGEE. The CDR3 runs to 15 residues. The CDR3 here is CASSTGQGTTDTQYF. Here the CDR3 DNA reads TGTGCCAGCAGCACAGGACAGGGGACGACAGATACGCAGTATTTT.